This T cell receptor (beta chain) appears in the sequencing data of a study of regulatory T cells in long-lasting Graves disease. V was trimmed by 0 bases and J by 4 bases, leaving 5 bases between them. The length of the CDR3 is 13 residues. Building the TCR beta libraries relied on iRepertoire HTBI primers, and CDR3 regions underwent Arm-PCR. TCRdb processed the multiplex PCR reads anew with MiXCR; each CDR3 protein has one entry. The sample carries about 560,000 distinct CDR3 sequences, about 16% recorded once. This clonotype was observed at least ten times. The time point is: newly diagnosed GD, antithyroid drugs for less than 3 months. The authors made the TCR library using RNA they extracted from PBMCs. As a group, patients came from one endocrinology department in Xi'an, China. Staff drew about 8.2 milliliters of peripheral blood into EDTA tubes. These data also featured in a second study, about T cells in Graves' hyperthyroidism and ophthalmopathy.

This chain joins TRBV12-3 or TRBV12-4 and TRBJ2-3; no clear D. This receptor was taken from a man aged 18 to 29 with Graves disease. The specimen was peripheral blood mononuclear cells (PBMCs), collected at new diagnosis, from a patient treated with antithyroid drugs. The CDR3 nucleotides are TGTGCCAGCAGTTTAGCCGACTCAGATACGCAGTATTTT. Translated: CASSLADSDTQYF.